This T cell receptor beta chain was recovered during a study of blood T cell repertoires in COVID-19. V dropped 5 bases and J dropped 6 bases, with 15 bases sitting between them. The CDR3 totals 14 residues. Germline values: CDR1 SEHNR, CDR2 FQNEAQ (reference sequence). Data came from immunoSEQ multiplex PCR; TCRdb stores just in-frame clones and leaves some out. The data contain 200,000 to 300,000 clones, roughly 84% of them singletons. This sequence was found in a human donor in a cohort sampled during active COVID-19. This sequence joins TRBV7-9 and TRBJ2-3; no clear D. Sequencing used peripheral blood. The CDR3: CASSPSRPGDTQYF. The CDR3 DNA is TGTGCCAGCAGCCCCTCCCGCCCTGGCGATACGCAGTATTTT.